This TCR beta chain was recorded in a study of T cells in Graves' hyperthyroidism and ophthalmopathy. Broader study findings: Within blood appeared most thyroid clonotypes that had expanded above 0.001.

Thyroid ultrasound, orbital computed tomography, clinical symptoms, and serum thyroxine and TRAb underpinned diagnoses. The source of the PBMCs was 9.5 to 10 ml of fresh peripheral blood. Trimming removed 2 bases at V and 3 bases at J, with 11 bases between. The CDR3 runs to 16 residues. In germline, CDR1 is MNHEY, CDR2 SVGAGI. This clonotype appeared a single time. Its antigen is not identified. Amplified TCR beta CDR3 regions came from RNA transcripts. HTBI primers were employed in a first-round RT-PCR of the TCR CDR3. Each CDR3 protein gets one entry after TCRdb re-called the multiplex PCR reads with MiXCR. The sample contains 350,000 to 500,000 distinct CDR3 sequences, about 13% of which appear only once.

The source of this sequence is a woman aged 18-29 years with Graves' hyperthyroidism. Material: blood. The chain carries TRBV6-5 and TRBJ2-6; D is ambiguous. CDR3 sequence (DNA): TGTGCCAGCAGTTACCTGCAAGGATTTGGGGCCAACGTCCTGACTTTC. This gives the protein CASSYLQGFGANVLTF.